This record looks at one T cell receptor beta chain sequence and its context. Method: immunoSEQ multiplex PCR; TCRdb's copy keeps in-frame clones and lacks some. Of under 35,000 clones in the sample, just under 97% were seen once. This specimen belongs to a study of circulating and synovial CD4+ cells in juvenile arthritis. The germline gives CDR1 KGHSH, CDR2 LQKENI. The CDR3 loop spans 13 amino acids. Germline trimming cut 6 bases from V and 9 bases from J; bases unmatched to any gene: 7. This receptor was identified in a human donor with juvenile idiopathic arthritis. The J gene is TRBJ2-1, the V gene TRBV18; the match to TRBD1 covers 8 bases. The sequenced sample consisted of CD4+ T cells from blood. CDR3 coding DNA: TGTGCCAGCTCCCCGACAGGGGCGGGTGAGCAGTTCTTC. Translated: CASSPTGAGEQFF.